This T cell receptor beta chain was sequenced during a study of shared clonotypes between healthy human individuals. On this clone: Its cognate antigen is unknown.

The CDR3 runs 14 residues. The V gene's germline CDR1 is MNHNS and CDR2 SASEGT. V lost 4 bases and J 4 bases, leaving 11 bases between the germline ends. The healthy adult donors were HIV-negative and reported no recent acute infections or vaccinations. Study-wide findings and caveats: There were few donors, and this limited the genetic and exposure-history diversity represented.

Using immunoSEQ multiplex PCR, the repertoire was profiled, and TCRdb retains in-frame clones only, with some absent. The sample lists 550,000 to 850,000 clones, approximately 77% seen once, with under 2% in the top ten. The chain links TRBV6-1 to TRBJ2-1; no definite D call. The source is a woman in her 30s in good health. The sequenced sample consisted of memory CD4+ T cells sorted from blood. The subset was: CD45RA-negative fraction. The CDR3 region has the DNA TGTGCCAGCAGTGTCGGACGCGAATACAATGAGCAGTTCTTC. This sequence encodes CASSVGREYNEQFF.